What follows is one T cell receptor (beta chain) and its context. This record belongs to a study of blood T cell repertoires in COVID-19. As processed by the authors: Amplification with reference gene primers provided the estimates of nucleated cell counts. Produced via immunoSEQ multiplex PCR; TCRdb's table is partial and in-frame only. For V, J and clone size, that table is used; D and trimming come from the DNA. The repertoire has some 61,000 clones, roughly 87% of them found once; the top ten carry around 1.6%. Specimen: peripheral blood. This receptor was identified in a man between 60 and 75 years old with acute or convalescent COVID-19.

As DNA, the CDR3 is TGTGCCTGGAGCCACCTAGAAAAACTGTTTTTT. Residues: CAWSHLEKLFF. The chain links TRBV30 to TRBJ1-4; D call uncertain. The germline V gene encodes CDR1 GTSNPN and CDR2 SVGIG (reference sequence). This CDR3 has 11 residues. V gave up 3 bases and J gave up 8 bases, with 7 bases separating them.